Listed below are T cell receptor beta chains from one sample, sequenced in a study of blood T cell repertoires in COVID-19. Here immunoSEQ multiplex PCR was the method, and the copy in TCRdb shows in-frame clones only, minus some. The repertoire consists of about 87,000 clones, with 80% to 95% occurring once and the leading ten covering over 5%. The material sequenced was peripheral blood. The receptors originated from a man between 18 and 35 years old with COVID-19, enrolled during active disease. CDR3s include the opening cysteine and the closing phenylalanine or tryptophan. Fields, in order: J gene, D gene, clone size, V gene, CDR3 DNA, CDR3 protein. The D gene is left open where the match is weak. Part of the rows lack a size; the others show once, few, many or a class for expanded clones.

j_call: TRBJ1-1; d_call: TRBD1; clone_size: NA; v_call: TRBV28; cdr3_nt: TGTGCCAGCAGTCCCTCCCGTTTCGGACAGGGAAACGCTGAAGCTTTCTTT; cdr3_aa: CASSPSRFGQGNAEAFF
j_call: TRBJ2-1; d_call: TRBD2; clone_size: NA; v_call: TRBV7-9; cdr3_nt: TGTGCCAGCAGCTCTATACTAGCGGGAGGGGACAATGAGCAGTTCTTC; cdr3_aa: CASSSILAGGDNEQFF
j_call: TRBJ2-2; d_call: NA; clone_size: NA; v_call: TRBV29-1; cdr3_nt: TGCAGCGTTGAAACAGGGAAGAACACCGGGGAGCTGTTTTTT; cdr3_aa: CSVETGKNTGELFF
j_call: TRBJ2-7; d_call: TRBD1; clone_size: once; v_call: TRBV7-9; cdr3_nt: TGTGCCAGCAGCTTCGGGACAGCATCGGCGTACGAGCAGTACTTC; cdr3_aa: CASSFGTASAYEQYF
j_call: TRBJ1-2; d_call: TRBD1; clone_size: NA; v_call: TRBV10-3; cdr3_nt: TGTGCCATCAGTGAGGGGACAGGGGCTAACTATGGCTACACCTTC; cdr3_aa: CAISEGTGANYGYTF
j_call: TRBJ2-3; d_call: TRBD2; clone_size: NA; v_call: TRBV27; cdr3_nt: TGTGCCAGCAGTTCCCTGGGGGGGACAGATACGCAGTATTTT; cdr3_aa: CASSSLGGTDTQYF
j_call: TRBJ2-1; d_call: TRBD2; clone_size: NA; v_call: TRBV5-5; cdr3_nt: TGTGCCAGCAGGTCCTGGGGAGGGACTGGTACTCCTCGGGGATACAATGAGCAGTTCTTC; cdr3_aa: CASRSWGGTGTPRGYNEQFF
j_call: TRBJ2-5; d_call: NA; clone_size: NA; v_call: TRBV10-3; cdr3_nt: TGTGCCATCAGTGAGTTTACTACCCAAGAGACCCAGTACTTC; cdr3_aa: CAISEFTTQETQYF
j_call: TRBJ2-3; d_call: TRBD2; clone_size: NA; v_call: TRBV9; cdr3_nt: TGTGCCAGCAGCGCTTTAGCGGGAGGGAGCACAGATACGCAGTATTTT; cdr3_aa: CASSALAGGSTDTQYF
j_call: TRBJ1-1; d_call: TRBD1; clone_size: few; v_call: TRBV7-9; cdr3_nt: TGTGCCAGCAGCCCTCCGGACAGGGGTGTCACTGAAGCTTTCTTT; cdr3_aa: CASSPPDRGVTEAFF
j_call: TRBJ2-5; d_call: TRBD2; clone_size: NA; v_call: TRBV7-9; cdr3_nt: TGTGCCAGCAGCCGTTCACTAGCGGGATGGGAGACCCAGTACTTC; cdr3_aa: CASSRSLAGWETQYF
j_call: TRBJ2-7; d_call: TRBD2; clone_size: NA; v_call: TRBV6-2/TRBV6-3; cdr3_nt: TGTGCCAGCAGTGCGGGACTAGCGGGAGGCCACTACGAGCAGTACTTC; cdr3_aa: CASSAGLAGGHYEQYF
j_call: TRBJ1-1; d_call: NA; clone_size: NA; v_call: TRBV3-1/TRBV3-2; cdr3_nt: TGTGCCAGCAGCCAAAGTTTACAGGTGAACACTGAAGCTTTCTTT; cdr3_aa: CASSQSLQVNTEAFF
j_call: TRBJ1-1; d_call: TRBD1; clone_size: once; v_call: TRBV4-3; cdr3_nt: TGCGCCAGCAGCCAAGATCCAGGGGGCGGAACTGAAGCTTTCTTT; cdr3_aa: CASSQDPGGGTEAFF
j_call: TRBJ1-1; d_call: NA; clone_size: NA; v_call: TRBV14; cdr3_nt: TGTGCCAGCAGCCAAGACACTTACACTGAAGCTTTCTTT; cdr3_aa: CASSQDTYTEAFF
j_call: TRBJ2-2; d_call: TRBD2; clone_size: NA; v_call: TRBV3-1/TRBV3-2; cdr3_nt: TGTGCCAGCAGCCAAGGGACTAGCGGGAGGGTCGGGGAGCTGTTTTTT; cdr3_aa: CASSQGTSGRVGELFF
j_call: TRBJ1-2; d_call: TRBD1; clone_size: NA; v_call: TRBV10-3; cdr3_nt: TGTGCCATCAGCGGGGACAGCTACTATGGCTACACCTTC; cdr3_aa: CAISGDSYYGYTF
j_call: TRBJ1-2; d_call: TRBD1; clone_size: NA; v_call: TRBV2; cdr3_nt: TGTGCCAGCAGTGAAGAGGTGGGACAGGTCGTAGCTAACTATGGCTACACCTTC; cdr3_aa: CASSEEVGQVVANYGYTF
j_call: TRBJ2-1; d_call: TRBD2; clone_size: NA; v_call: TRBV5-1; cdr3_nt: TGCGCCAGCAGCTTGAGGGGACTAGCGGGAGGTGGTGAGCAGTTCTTC; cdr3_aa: CASSLRGLAGGGEQFF
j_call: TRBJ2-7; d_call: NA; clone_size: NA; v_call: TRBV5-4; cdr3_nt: TGTGCCAGCAGAGAAGGGAGCGAGCAGTACTTC; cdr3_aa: CASREGSEQYF
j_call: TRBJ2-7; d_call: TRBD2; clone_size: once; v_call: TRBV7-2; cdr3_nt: TGTGCCAGCAGCTTGCGACTAGCGGGACCATACGAGCAGTACTTC; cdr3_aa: CASSLRLAGPYEQYF
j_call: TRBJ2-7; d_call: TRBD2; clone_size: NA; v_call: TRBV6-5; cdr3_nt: TGTGCCAGCAGTTACTCAGGACTAGCCCAAACCTACGAGCAGTACTTC; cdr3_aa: CASSYSGLAQTYEQYF
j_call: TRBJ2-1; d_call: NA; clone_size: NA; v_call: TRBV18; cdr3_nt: TGTGCCAGCTCACCAACCAAGCGACTAGTGCCGTTCTTC; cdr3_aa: CASSPTKRLVPFF
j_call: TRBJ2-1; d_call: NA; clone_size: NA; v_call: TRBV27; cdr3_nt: TGTGCCAGCAGTGTACCCGGCGGGGTTCAGTTCTTC; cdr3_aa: CASSVPGGVQFF
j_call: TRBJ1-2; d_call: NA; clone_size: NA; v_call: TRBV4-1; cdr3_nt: TGCGCCAGCAGCCAAGATCAAAGGAGTCCCTACTATGGCTACACCTTC; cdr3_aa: CASSQDQRSPYYGYTF
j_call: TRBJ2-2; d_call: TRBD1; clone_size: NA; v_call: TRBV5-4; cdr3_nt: TGTGCCAGCAGCTCCTCCCGGGACAGGGGCACCGGGGAGCTGTTTTTT; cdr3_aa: CASSSSRDRGTGELFF
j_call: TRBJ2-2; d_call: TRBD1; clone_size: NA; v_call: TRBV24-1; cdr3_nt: TGTGCCACCAGTGAACCAGGGACAGTAAGGGAGCTGTTTTTT; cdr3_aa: CATSEPGTVRELFF
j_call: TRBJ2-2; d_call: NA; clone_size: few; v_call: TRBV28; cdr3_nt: TGTGCCACTTACAGGGCCGCCGGGGAGCTGTTTTTT; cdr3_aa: CATYRAAGELFF
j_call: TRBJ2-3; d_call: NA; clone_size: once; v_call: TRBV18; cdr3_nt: TGTGCCAGCTCACGTGGACAGAGCACAGATACGCAGTATTTT; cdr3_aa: CASSRGQSTDTQYF
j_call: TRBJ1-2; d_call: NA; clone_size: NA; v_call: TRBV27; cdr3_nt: TGTGCCAGCAGTTTATCAGCGGGGCGTGGTGGCTACACCTTC; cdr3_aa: CASSLSAGRGGYTF
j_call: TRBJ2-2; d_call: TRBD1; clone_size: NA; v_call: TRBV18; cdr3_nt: TGTGCCAGCTCACCGGGACAGGTGAAGAACACCGGGGAGCTGTTTTTT; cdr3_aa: CASSPGQVKNTGELFF
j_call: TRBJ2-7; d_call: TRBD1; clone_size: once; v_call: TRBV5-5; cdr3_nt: TGTGCCAGCAGCTCACCGGGACAGGGGTACGAGCAGTACTTC; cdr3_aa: CASSSPGQGYEQYF
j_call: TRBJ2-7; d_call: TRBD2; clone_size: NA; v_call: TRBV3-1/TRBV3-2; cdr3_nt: TGTGCCAGCAGCCTCGGGACTAGCGGGAGATCATCCTACGAGCAGTACTTC; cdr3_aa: CASSLGTSGRSSYEQYF
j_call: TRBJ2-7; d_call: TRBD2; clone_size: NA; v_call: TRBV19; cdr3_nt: TGTGCCAGTAGTATTCTAGCGGGAGAGGCCTACGAGCAGTACTTC; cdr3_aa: CASSILAGEAYEQYF
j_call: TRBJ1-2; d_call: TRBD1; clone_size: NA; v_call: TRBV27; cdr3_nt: TGTGCCAGCAGTCCCGGGACAGCAGTGGATGGCTACACCTTC; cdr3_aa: CASSPGTAVDGYTF
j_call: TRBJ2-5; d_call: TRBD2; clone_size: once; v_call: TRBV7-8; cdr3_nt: TGTGCCAGCAGCCCGTTAGCGGGAGGGCCGGGGGAGACCCAGTACTTC; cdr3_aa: CASSPLAGGPGETQYF
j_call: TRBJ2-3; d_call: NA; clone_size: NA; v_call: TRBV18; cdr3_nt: TGTGCCAGCTCACCACAGGATGGGAGGGGGACGTATTTT; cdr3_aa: CASSPQDGRGTYF
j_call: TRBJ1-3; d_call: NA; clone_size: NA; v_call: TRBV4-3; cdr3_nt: TGCGCCAGCAGCCAGCAACCGGGACTCAGCTCTGGAAACACCATATATTTT; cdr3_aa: CASSQQPGLSSGNTIYF
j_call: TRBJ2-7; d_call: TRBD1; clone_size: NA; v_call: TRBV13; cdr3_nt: TGTGCCAGCAGCTTAGGGGTCGGGGACAGGGCTAGCTCCTACGAGCAGTACTTC; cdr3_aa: CASSLGVGDRASSYEQYF
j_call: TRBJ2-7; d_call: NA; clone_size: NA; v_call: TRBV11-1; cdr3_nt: TGTGCCAGCAGCGCCCGGACAGCAACCTCCTACGAGCAGTACTTC; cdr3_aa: CASSARTATSYEQYF
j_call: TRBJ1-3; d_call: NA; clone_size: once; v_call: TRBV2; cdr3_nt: TGTGCCAGCAGTCGGGGCTCTGGAAACACCATATATTTT; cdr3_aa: CASSRGSGNTIYF
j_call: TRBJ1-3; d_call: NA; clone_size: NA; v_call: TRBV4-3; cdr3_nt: TGCGCCAGCAGCGCCTCAAGGAGCGTCTATCGGGGAAACACCATATATTTT; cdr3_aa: CASSASRSVYRGNTIYF
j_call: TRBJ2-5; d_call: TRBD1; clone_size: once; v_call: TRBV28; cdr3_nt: TGTGCCAGCAGCCCTGGACAGGAGGAGGAGACCCAGTACTTC; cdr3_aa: CASSPGQEEETQYF
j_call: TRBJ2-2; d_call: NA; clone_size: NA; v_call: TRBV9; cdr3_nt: TGTGCCAGCAGCGTCCTTCAGGGGCGGGCCGGGGAGCTGTTTTTT; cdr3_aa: CASSVLQGRAGELFF
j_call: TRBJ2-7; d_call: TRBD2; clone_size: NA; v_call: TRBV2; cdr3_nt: TGTGCCAGCACCCCGGGTTGGGGAGGGAAGCACGAGCAGTACTTC; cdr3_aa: CASTPGWGGKHEQYF
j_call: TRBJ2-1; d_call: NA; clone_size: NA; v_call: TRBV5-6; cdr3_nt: TGTGCCAGCAGCGACTCCAGGGAAGGTGTCCACAATGAGCAGTTCTTC; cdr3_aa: CASSDSREGVHNEQFF
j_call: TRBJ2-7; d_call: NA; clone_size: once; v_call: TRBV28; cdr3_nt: TGTGCCAGCAGTTTTTCGTTGAGGGGACTTTCCTACGAGCAGTACTTC; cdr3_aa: CASSFSLRGLSYEQYF
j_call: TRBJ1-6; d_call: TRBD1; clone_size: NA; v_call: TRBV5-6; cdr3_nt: TGTGCCAGCAGCTTAACGAGACAGGGAAGCTCCTATAATTCACCCCTCCACTTT; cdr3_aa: CASSLTRQGSSYNSPLHF
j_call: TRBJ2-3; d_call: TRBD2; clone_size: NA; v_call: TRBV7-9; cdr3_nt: TGTGCCAGCAGCACACCGGGACTAGCTGCTGCGCAGTATTTT; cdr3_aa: CASSTPGLAAAQYF
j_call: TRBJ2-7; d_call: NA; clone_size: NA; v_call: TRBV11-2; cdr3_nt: TGTGCCAGCAGCTTAGGGCCCAGCTCCTACGAGCAGTACTTC; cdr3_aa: CASSLGPSSYEQYF
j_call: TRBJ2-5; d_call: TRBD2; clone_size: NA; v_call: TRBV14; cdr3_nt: TGTGCCAGCACCGGACTAGATCAAGAGACCCAGTACTTC; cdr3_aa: CASTGLDQETQYF
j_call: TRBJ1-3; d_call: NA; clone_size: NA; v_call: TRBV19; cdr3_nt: TGTGCCAGTAGTATCGCGAGGGACTCAGCCGGAAACACCATATATTTT; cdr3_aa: CASSIARDSAGNTIYF
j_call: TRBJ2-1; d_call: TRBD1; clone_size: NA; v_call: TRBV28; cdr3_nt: TGTGCCAGCAGTTCGCCGGGGACAGGTCATTACAATGAGCAGTTCTTC; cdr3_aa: CASSSPGTGHYNEQFF
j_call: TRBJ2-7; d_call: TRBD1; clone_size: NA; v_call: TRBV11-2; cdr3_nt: TGTGCCAGCAGCTCCCGCACAGGGGGTTTCTCCTCCTACGAGCAGTACTTC; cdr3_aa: CASSSRTGGFSSYEQYF
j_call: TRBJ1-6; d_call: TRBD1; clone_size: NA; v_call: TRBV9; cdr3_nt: TGTGCCAGCAGCGCGACGACAGGGACAAATTCACCCCTCCACTTT; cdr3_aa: CASSATTGTNSPLHF